What follows is one T cell receptor (beta chain) and its context. This sample is part of a study of blood T cell repertoires in COVID-19. Germline V CDR1 and CDR2: SGHVS, FQNEAQ. V was pared by 1 base and J by 0 bases, with 12 bases between. CDR3 length equals 17 residues. Assay used: immunoSEQ multiplex PCR; TCRdb lists only in-frame clones, some missing. The sample holds under 150,000 clones, around 80% seen once. This TCR was sampled from a woman in her fifties or sixties with acute or convalescent COVID-19. This chain links TRBV7-8 with TRBJ1-4; D is perhaps TRBD1 (5 bases). Sequencing was done on a sample of peripheral blood. The CDR3 DNA is TGTGCCAGCAGCTTAGTGGGGGGGTATTCAACTAATGAAAAACTGTTTTTT. It is translated as CASSLVGGYSTNEKLFF. The whole variable domain, filled in from reference TRBV7-8 and TRBJ1-4, reads GAGVSQSPRYKVAKRGQDVALRCDPISGHVSLFWYQQALGQGPEFLTYFQNEAQLDKSGLPSDRFFAERPEGSVSTLKIQRTQQEDSAVYLCASSLVGGYSTNEKLFFGSGTQLSVL.